One and the same sample provided the 29 T cell receptor beta chains below, sequenced in a study of blood T cell repertoires in COVID-19 (dated by TCRdb to 2018 to 2021). Receptors were amplified or captured by the immunoSEQ multiplex PCR assay. The source is immuneACCESS, and TCRdb retained only in-frame sequences with V and J called. Part of the clones is not carried over; for the studies checked, unresolved V genes explain less than half of this, and the remainder is unexplained. For this sample the table gives about 140,000 clones, of which roughly 73% were detected only once. Approximately 9% of the sample belongs to the ten largest clones. Sequences were obtained from peripheral blood. Receptors originate from a woman between 45 and 65 years old with active or convalescent COVID-19.

The chain carries TRBV28 and TRBJ2-7; 7 bases map to TRBD2. The germline gives CDR1 MDHEN, CDR2 SYDVKM. The CDR3 loop spans 15 amino acids. V lost 7 bases to trimming and J lost 6 bases; unmatched junction nucleotides: 15. The CDR3 bases are TGTGCCAGCACCTCCTCGGAGGGAGGGCTGGGCGAGCAGTACTTC. Protein product: CASTSSEGGLGEQYF.

The chain has TRBV7-2 and TRBJ2-3; 8 positions agree with TRBD2. CDR3 length equals 16 residues. V shed 7 bases and J 3 bases; nucleotides not matched to a gene: 12. Germline V gene sequence: CDR1 SGHTA, CDR2 FQGNSA. In DNA, the CDR3 is TGTGCCAGCATCCAATCGGCGGGGGGAGGAACAGATACGCAGTATTTT. Residues: CASIQSAGGGTDTQYF.

This clone came up a few times. V gene TRBV6-5 combines with J gene TRBJ1-1; 9 bases are shared with TRBD1. V was clipped by 2 bases and J by 4 bases; unmatched bases: 8. The CDR3 length is 16 residues. Germline lookup yields CDR1 MNHEY and CDR2 SVGAGI. DNA for the CDR3: TGTGCCAGCAGTTACCCGACGGACAGGGGCGGCACTGAAGCTTTCTTT. Its translation: CASSYPTDRGGTEAFF.

The V and J genes are TRBV30 and TRBJ2-3, with unresolved D. The CDR3 totals 15 residues. With 0 bases removed from V and 1 base from J, the gap between germline ends came to 11 bases. Germline values: CDR1 GTSNPN, CDR2 SVGIG (reference sequence). This chain's CDR3 is CAWSVMMAGTDTQYF. The CDR3 region has the DNA TGTGCCTGGAGTGTAATGATGGCAGGCACAGATACGCAGTATTTT.

The CDR3 DNA sequence: TGTGCCATCAGCTGGACTAGCGGGGGGGCTCTCTACGAGCAGTACTTC. Translation gives CAISWTSGGALYEQYF. The chain joins TRBV10-3 to TRBJ2-7; 15 positions agree with TRBD2. The CDR3 sequence is 16 residues long. Germline CDR1 is ENHRY and CDR2 is SYGVKD. The V segment lost 6 bases and the J segment 3 bases; nucleotides outside the gene matches: 6.

The gene calls are TRBV27 and TRBJ2-3; maybe TRBD1 (6 bases). The ends were cut back, 5 bases at V and 10 bases at J, with 22 bases in the middle. The V gene's germline CDR1 is MNHEY and CDR2 SMNVEV (reference sequence). The CDR3 is made up of 15 amino acids. In DNA, the CDR3 is TGTGCCAGCAGTGACCCCCAGGGGAGCGTATTTGCGCAGTATTTT. This gives the protein CASSDPQGSVFAQYF.

The V call is TRBV28, the J call TRBJ1-4; possible D gene TRBD1, 5 bases. The CDR3 has 15 amino acids. V lost 2 bases to trimming and J lost 0 bases, with 7 bases between them. Looked up from germline, CDR1 is MDHEN and CDR2 is SYDVKM. Written as DNA, the CDR3 is TGTGCCAGCAGTTTAACAGGCTCAACTAATGAAAAACTGTTTTTT. Translation: CASSLTGSTNEKLFF.

This clone was seen once. This chain joins TRBV6-5 and TRBJ2-2; 11 bases are shared with TRBD2. J gave up 3 bases and V 4 bases, and 4 bases lay outside the gene matches. The CDR3 has 16 amino acids. From germline, CDR1 is MNHEY and CDR2 SVGAGI. The CDR3 DNA reads as TGTGCCAGCAGTTTTAGCGGGAGGGCTCACACCGGGGAGCTGTTTTTT. It translates to CASSFSGRAHTGELFF.

This chain joins TRBV7-2 and TRBJ1-2, with D hard to call. CDR1 is SGHTA and CDR2 is FQGNSA in the germline V gene. The CDR3 is 13 residues long. Trimming shortened V by 3 bases and J by 8 bases, and 13 bases separated the two germline ends. CDR3 sequence: CASSFREQSGYTF. The CDR3 DNA reads TGTGCCAGCAGCTTTAGGGAGCAATCAGGCTACACCTTC. The entire variable domain, with the rest obtained from reference TRBV7-2 and TRBJ1-2, is as follows: GAGVSQSPSNKVTEKGKDVELRCDPISGHTALYWYRQSLGQGLEFLIYFQGNSAPDKSGLPSDRFSAERTGGSVSTLTIQRTQQEDSAVYLCASSFREQSGYTFGSGTRLTVV.

The CDR3 spells CASSPGGQGTDTQYF. For the CDR3, the DNA is TGTGCCAGTAGTCCTGGCGGGCAGGGCACAGATACGCAGTATTTT. The rearrangement links TRBV19 to TRBJ2-3, with D maybe TRBD2 (5 bases). Deletions cut 5 bases from V and 1 base from J, with 13 bases between. The germline CDR1 and CDR2 sequences are LNHDA and SQIVND (reference sequence). The CDR3 has 15 amino acids.

The chain combines TRBV27 with TRBJ1-5, with 8 bases identical to TRBD1. The CDR3 is 14 amino acids. Trimming took 5 bases from V and 5 from J; bases not matched to a gene: 5. The germline CDR1 and CDR2 sequences are MNHEY and SMNVEV (reference sequence). CDR3 sequence reads: CASSDHRGYQPQHF. The CDR3 region has the DNA TGTGCCAGCAGTGACCACAGGGGGTATCAGCCCCAGCATTTT.

The V gene is TRBV2, the J gene TRBJ1-2, with 8 bases that match TRBD1. The CDR3 sequence is 16 residues long. V dropped 2 bases and J dropped 9; count of bases not matched to a gene: 14. In germline, CDR1 is SNHLY, CDR2 FYNNEI. CDR3 protein: CASSEQGAGPVMRYTF. The CDR3, as DNA: TGTGCCAGCAGTGAACAGGGGGCGGGGCCCGTTATGCGCTACACCTTC.

The chain is built from TRBV20-1 and TRBJ2-7; 7 positions match TRBD2. Trimming took 3 bases from V and 3 from J; bases not matched to a gene: 14. This CDR3 is 16 amino acids long. CDR1 is DFQATT and CDR2 is SNEGSKA in the germline V gene (reference sequence). CDR3 loop: CSASDTLLAEGYEQYF. The CDR3 DNA sequence: TGCAGTGCTAGTGACACCCTCCTAGCGGAGGGCTACGAGCAGTACTTC.

This clone was seen a single time. The V gene is TRBV2, the J gene TRBJ1-2, with D possibly TRBD1 on 6 matching bases. Germline loops: CDR1 SNHLY, CDR2 FYNNEI. Trimming shortened V by 2 bases and J by 7 bases, and 11 bases separated the two germline ends. The CDR3 is 13 amino acids. DNA for the CDR3: TGTGCCAGCAGTGAAAACAGGGACCGTGGCTACACCTTC. This translates into CASSENRDRGYTF.

This clone has just a few counts. The V call is TRBV6-5, the J call TRBJ1-2, with 9 bases fitting TRBD1. This CDR3 is built from 14 residues. Germline V gene lookup returns CDR1 MNHEY and CDR2 SVGAGI. Trimming at V came to 6 bases and at J to 4 bases, leaving 6 bases not matched to a gene. Here the CDR3 reads CASRSGQGSYGYTF. CDR3 sequence (DNA): TGTGCCAGCAGGAGTGGACAGGGGTCCTATGGCTACACCTTC.

The chain joins TRBV3-1 (or the pseudogene TRBV3-2) to TRBJ2-7; D is possibly TRBD1 (5 bases). Germline-derived CDR1 and CDR2 are LGHDT and YNNKEL (reference sequence). Trimming stripped 5 bases from V and 1 base from J, with 9 bases between. The CDR3 spans 13 residues. CDR3 sequence reads: CASSSQGSYEQYF. In DNA form, the CDR3 reads TGTGCCAGCAGCTCTCAGGGTTCCTACGAGCAGTACTTC.

The chain recombines TRBV18 with TRBJ1-4, with D tentatively TRBD1 (5 bases). The V end was cut by 3 bases, the J end by 0 bases, with 8 bases between. CDR3 length: 15 amino acids. The germline gives CDR1 KGHSH, CDR2 LQKENI. Here the CDR3 DNA reads TGTGCCAGCTCACCTCCGACAGCAACTAATGAAAAACTGTTTTTT. Residues: CASSPPTATNEKLFF.

The genes are TRBV4-3 and TRBJ2-4; TRBD1 matches 8 bases. After removal of 4 bases from V and 0 bases from J, the junction contained 11 bases not matched to a gene. The CDR3 sequence is 18 residues long. Germline CDR1 reads LGHNA; CDR2 reads YSLEER. The DNA for the CDR3 is TGCGCCAGCAGCCCACATCCCGGACAGGGATTAGCCAAAAACATTCAGTACTTC. This encodes CASSPHPGQGLAKNIQYF.

As regards this clone: The junction shows a germline mismatch at one end, possibly a read error. The rearrangement joins TRBV7-7 to TRBJ2-3; D is perhaps TRBD2 (6 bases). Germline V gene sequence: CDR1 SSHAT, CDR2 FNYEAQ (reference sequence). The CDR3 loop spans 13 amino acids. CDR3 region: CASSLRDSDTQYF. The CDR3, as DNA: TGTGCTAGCAGCTTGCGGGATTCAGATACGCAGTATTTT. Drawing the rest from reference TRBV7-7 and TRBJ2-3, the complete variable domain is GAGVSQSPRYKVTKRGQDVTLRCDPISSHATLYWYQQALGQGPEFLTYFNYEAQPDKSGLPSDRFSAERPEGSISTLTIQRTEQRDSAMYRCASSLRDSDTQYFGPGTRLTVL.

This clone was recorded a few times. This rearrangement joins TRBV30 to TRBJ2-2; 7 bases align to TRBD1. From germline, CDR1 is GTSNPN and CDR2 SVGIG (reference sequence). The CDR3 has 15 residues. V was clipped by 1 base and J by 1 base; unmatched bases: 3. The DNA of the CDR3 is TGTGCCTGGAGTGGGGACAGTAAGAACACCGGGGAGCTGTTTTTT. Translated, it gives CAWSGDSKNTGELFF. Variable domain in full (rest from reference TRBV30 and TRBJ2-2): SQTIHQWPATLVQPVGSPLSLECTVEGTSNPNLYWYRQAAGRGLQLLFYSVGIGQISSEVPQNLSASRPQDRQFILSSKKLLLSDSGFYLCAWSGDSKNTGELFFGEGSRLTVL.

The rearrangement joins TRBV9 to TRBJ1-5; 7 nucleotides align to TRBD1. There are 13 residues in the CDR3. Germline V gives CDR1 SGDLS, CDR2 YYNGEE. J lost 7 bases, V lost 3 bases, and 4 bases had no gene match. CDR3 nucleotide sequence: TGTGCCAGCAGCGACAGGGGATTCCAGCCCCAGCATTTT. Translation gives CASSDRGFQPQHF.

The chain employs TRBV28 and TRBJ2-6, with 7 bases matching TRBD1. J gave up 4 bases and V 3 bases, and 3 bases lay outside the gene matches. CDR1 is MDHEN, CDR2 SYDVKM, per germline. This CDR3 comprises 15 residues. The CDR3 here is CASSFEGAGANVLTF. CDR3 bases: TGTGCCAGCAGTTTTGAGGGGGCCGGGGCCAACGTCCTGACTTTC.

Concerning this clone itself: Other DNA variants within this sample encode the same CDR3. The gene calls are TRBV12-3 or TRBV12-4 and TRBJ1-2; D unresolved. The V gene lost 3 bases and the J gene lost 5 bases, with 4 bases spanning the gap. The CDR3 is made up of 11 amino acids. CDR3 in DNA: TGTGCCAGCAGTTTTCGGTATGGCTACACCTTC. The encoded protein is CASSFRYGYTF.

The chain combines TRBV5-5 with TRBJ2-7; TRBD2 aligns across 11 bases. The germline gives CDR1 SGHKS, CDR2 YYEKEE (reference sequence). V was pared by 5 bases and J by 3 bases, with 7 bases of the junction left unmatched. This CDR3 has 15 amino acids. In DNA form, the CDR3 reads TGTGCCAGCAGTCCTAGCGGGGGGACCCTCTACGAGCAGTACTTC. Amino acid sequence: CASSPSGGTLYEQYF. Drawing the rest from reference TRBV5-5 and TRBJ2-7, the complete variable domain is DAGVTQSPTHLIKTRGQQVTLRCSPISGHKSVSWYQQVLGQGPQFIFQYYEKEERGRGNFPDRFSARQFPNYSSELNVNALLLGDSALYLCASSPSGGTLYEQYFGPGTRLTVT.

This clone was recorded once. The chain recombines TRBV11-1 with TRBJ1-6; the D is unclear. The V end was cut by 4 bases, the J end by 2 bases, with 12 bases between. The CDR3 runs 16 residues. Germline V CDR1 and CDR2: SGHAT, FQDESV (reference sequence). Here the CDR3 reads CASSSGGRPYNSPLHF. The CDR3 DNA reads as TGTGCCAGCAGCTCCGGAGGGAGACCCTATAATTCACCCCTCCACTTT.

The V and J genes are TRBV18 and TRBJ1-1; weak D call: TRBD1 (5 bases). There are 16 residues in the CDR3. CDR1 and CDR2 (germline): KGHSH, LQKENI. Trimming stripped 4 bases from V and 1 base from J, with 16 bases between. CDR3 sequence: CASSQVPWGGNTEAFF. The CDR3 DNA reads as TGTGCCAGCTCACAGGTTCCGTGGGGGGGGAACACTGAAGCTTTCTTT.

The chain couples TRBV18 to TRBJ2-7, with 7 bases fitting TRBD1. The CDR3 length is 15 residues. V gave up 4 bases and J gave up 6 bases; unmatched junction bases: 12. The germline CDR1 and CDR2 sequences are KGHSH and LQKENI. CDR3 residues: CASSRLNDRASEQYF. CDR3 DNA: TGTGCCAGCTCACGACTTAACGACAGGGCTTCCGAGCAGTACTTC.

This clone was seen a handful of times. This chain connects TRBV5-1 to TRBJ2-5; 7 bases agree with TRBD1. CDR1 and CDR2 (germline): SGHRS, YFSETQ. V trimming: 4 bases; J trimming: 5 bases; junction bases outside the gene matches: 11. The CDR3 loop spans 15 amino acids. The CDR3 region has the DNA TGCGCCAGCAGCGGAGGCGCAGGGGGAGCGGAGACCCAGTACTTC. Translated: CASSGGAGGAETQYF.

The V and J genes are TRBV4-3 and TRBJ1-1; 9 nucleotides agree with TRBD1. V was pared by 5 bases and J by 0 bases, with 7 bases of the junction left unmatched. Germline CDR1 is LGHNA and CDR2 is YSLEER. This CDR3 comprises 16 residues. The DNA for the CDR3 is TGCGCCAGCAGCTACGGGACAGGGTCATTGAACACTGAAGCTTTCTTT. It specifies CASSYGTGSLNTEAFF.